The T cell receptor beta chain under discussion was sequenced for a study of blood T cell repertoires in COVID-19. Trimming removed 8 bases from V and 3 bases from J, with 19 bases in between. The CDR3 covers 15 residues. Germline V gene sequence: CDR1 MNHEY, CDR2 SVGAGI. Assay: immunoSEQ multiplex PCR; the TCRdb copy retains only in-frame clones and omits some. Of tens of thousands of clones detected, roughly nine tenths appear once; the ten largest clones hold around 5%. The sequence came from a human donor in a cohort sampled during active COVID-19. This chain links TRBV6-5 with TRBJ1-2; D possibly corresponds to TRBD1 (5 bases). The specimen sequenced was peripheral blood. The CDR3 nucleotides are TGTGCCAGCGGAGGGGCCTTAGGGGAGGACTATGGCTACACCTTC. Protein sequence: CASGGALGEDYGYTF.